This note documents a single T cell receptor beta chain sequence. Original processing methods: Reference gene primers were amplified, and this amplification served to estimate nucleated cell counts. Sequencing used immunoSEQ multiplex PCR; TCRdb keeps in-frame clones, though not all of them. That table furnishes V, J and clone size, whereas the DNA furnished D and trimming. Altogether 100,000 to 120,000 clones are present, 71% being singletons, with the ten largest covering roughly 2%. The CDR3 length is 16 residues. The ends lost 0 bases at V and 9 bases at J; junction bases unmatched: 10. CDR1 MNHEY and CDR2 SVGAGI come from the germline V gene. This specimen belongs to a study of blood T cell repertoires in COVID-19.

The sample consisted of peripheral blood. This sequence originates from a woman aged 40 to 55 with acute or convalescent COVID-19. This sequence joins TRBV6-5 and TRBJ1-4, with TRBD1 matching 7 bases. The CDR3 bases are TGTGCCAGCAGTTACTCGCCCCAGACAGGGAGCAAAAAACTGTTTTTT. Translated: CASSYSPQTGSKKLFF.